These 30 T cell receptor beta chains were all obtained from the same sample, sequenced in a study of blood T cell repertoires in COVID-19. Sequenced by immunoSEQ multiplex PCR; TCRdb stores in-frame clones only, minus some. The sample yields 200,000 to 250,000 clones, 83% seen once. Material: peripheral blood. The receptors originated from a woman aged 25 to 45 with COVID-19, enrolled during active disease.

Only a few counts were recorded for this clone. V usage is TRBV7-9 and J usage is TRBJ1-5; maybe TRBD1 (6 bases). The CDR3 totals 17 residues. Trimming shortened V by 4 bases and J by 0 bases, and 16 bases separated the two germline ends. The germline V gene encodes CDR1 SEHNR and CDR2 FQNEAQ (reference sequence). This CDR3 is CASSSNRRGDSNQPQHF. The CDR3 nucleotides read TGTGCCAGCAGCTCAAACCGCAGGGGTGATAGCAATCAGCCCCAGCATTTT.

The rearrangement joins TRBV2 to TRBJ1-3; 10 nucleotides align to TRBD1. Losses at the gene ends were 6 bases for V and 3 bases for J; bases not matched to a gene: 5. In germline, CDR1 is SNHLY, CDR2 FYNNEI. This CDR3 has 15 amino acids. CDR3 region: CASRVGQGYGNTIYF. CDR3 in DNA: TGTGCCAGCAGGGTGGGACAGGGGTATGGAAACACCATATATTTT.

V usage is TRBV2 and J usage is TRBJ1-2; 8 bases agree with TRBD1. Trimming cost V 10 bases and J 4 bases; bases outside gene matches: 8. The CDR3 is 13 residues long. Per germline, CDR1 SNHLY and CDR2 FYNNEI. This chain's CDR3 is CANRQGNGYGYTF. The CDR3 bases are TGTGCCAACCGACAGGGGAACGGCTATGGCTACACCTTC.

The chain is built from TRBV24-1 and TRBJ2-7; TRBD1 might be the D (6 bases). CDR3 size: 11 residues. V lost 10 bases, J lost 1 base, and 7 bases lay in between. CDR1 KGHDR and CDR2 SFDVKD come from the germline V gene. CDR3 sequence: CATRGSYEQYF. In DNA, the CDR3 is TGTGCCACAAGGGGGTCCTACGAGCAGTACTTC.

The V call is TRBV5-1, the J call TRBJ2-2, with D tentatively TRBD2 (7 bases). Trimming removed 1 base at V and 0 bases at J, with 10 bases between. This CDR3 has 16 amino acids. Germline lookup yields CDR1 SGHRS and CDR2 YFSETQ. This CDR3 reads CASSLWEGANTGELFF. The CDR3 nucleotides read TGCGCCAGCAGCTTGTGGGAGGGGGCGAACACCGGGGAGCTGTTTTTT.

V gene TRBV3-1 (or the pseudogene TRBV3-2) combines with J gene TRBJ1-3; D is perhaps TRBD1 (5 bases). The V gene lost 1 base and the J gene lost 4 bases, with 11 bases spanning the gap. The CDR3 loop spans 15 amino acids. The germline V gene has CDR1 LGHDT and CDR2 YNNKEL (reference sequence). The CDR3 here is CASSQGRAPGNTIYF. The CDR3, as DNA: TGTGCCAGCAGCCAAGGCAGGGCTCCAGGAAACACCATATATTTT.

The chain carries TRBV19 and TRBJ2-7; 8 nucleotides align to TRBD1. The CDR3 spans 15 residues. Germline lookup yields CDR1 LNHDA and CDR2 SQIVND (reference sequence). V trimming: 5 bases; J trimming: 3 bases; junction bases outside the gene matches: 9. The CDR3 DNA follows: TGTGCCAGTAGTTCTAAACAGGGGGGAAACTACGAGCAGTACTTC. It encodes CASSSKQGGNYEQYF.

The chain carries TRBV2 and TRBJ2-1; D perhaps matches TRBD1 (6 bases). This CDR3 is 17 amino acids long. Trimming left V 2 bases short and J 9 bases short, with 23 bases between. Germline assignment: CDR1 SNHLY and CDR2 FYNNEI. The CDR3 here is CASSELDPTGLGGEQFF. The CDR3 DNA is TGTGCCAGCAGTGAACTCGACCCGACAGGTTTGGGTGGTGAGCAGTTCTTC.

The chain combines TRBV11-1 with TRBJ1-1, with 7 bases identical to TRBD1. The germline V gene has CDR1 SGHAT and CDR2 FQDESV (reference sequence). This CDR3 has 13 amino acids. Unmatched junction bases numbered 6, after V lost 1 base and J lost 10 bases. CDR3 region: CASSLDDRVGAFF. DNA for the CDR3: TGTGCCAGCAGCTTAGATGACAGGGTGGGAGCTTTCTTT.

V and J are TRBV7-2 and TRBJ1-6; a weak D match, TRBD1 (6 bases). V was clipped by 5 bases and J by 7 bases, with 12 bases between them. Germline CDR1 and CDR2: SGHTA and FQGNSA. This CDR3 has 14 amino acids. Written as DNA, the CDR3 is TGTGCCAGCAGCAGACAGGTCGTGAATTCACCCCTCCACTTT. The encoded protein is CASSRQVVNSPLHF.

The chain has TRBV29-1 and TRBJ2-7, with TRBD2 as a possible D gene (6 bases). CDR3 length equals 16 residues. Germline assignment: CDR1 SQVTM and CDR2 ANQGSEA. V was pared by 1 base and J by 0 bases, with 16 bases between. The CDR3 loop reads CSVEGRGTASSYEQYF. The CDR3 nucleotides are TGCAGCGTTGAAGGTCGGGGGACTGCTAGCTCCTACGAGCAGTACTTC.

V is TRBV5-1 and J is TRBJ2-2; 12 bases align to TRBD2. CDR1 and CDR2 from the germline V gene are SGHRS and YFSETQ. The CDR3 length is 19 residues. V trimming: 0 bases; J trimming: 4 bases; junction bases outside the gene matches: 10. In DNA form, the CDR3 reads TGCGCCAGCAGCTTGGAACTAGCGGGGGGCCCCGGGGGCACCGGGGAGCTGTTTTTT. The encoded protein is CASSLELAGGPGGTGELFF.

This sequence joins TRBV27 and TRBJ1-2; a weak D match, TRBD1 (5 bases). The CDR3 is made up of 13 amino acids. Trimming removed 3 bases from V and 11 bases from J, with 16 bases in between. From germline, CDR1 is MNHEY and CDR2 SMNVEV (reference sequence). For the CDR3, the DNA is TGTGCCAGCAGTTTTATCTATTCAGGGAGGTACACCTTC. This translates into CASSFIYSGRYTF.

V and J are TRBV4-1 and TRBJ1-3, with 7 bases lining up with TRBD1. The V gene end was trimmed by 1 base and the J gene end by 3 bases; junction bases not matched to a gene: 3. This CDR3 region has 15 residues. Germline V gene data show CDR1 as MGHRA and CDR2 as YSYEKL. Here the CDR3 DNA reads TGCGCCAGCAGCCAAGGCACAGGGGTTGGAAACACCATATATTTT. It encodes CASSQGTGVGNTIYF.

The chain is built from TRBV21-1 and TRBJ2-1; the listed D gene, TRBD2, was not tested against the DNA. TRBV21-1 is a recognized pseudogene. The CDR3 runs to 16 residues. CDR3: CASSKVRGRGLDEQFF. The DNA for the CDR3 is TGTGCCAGCAGCAAAGTACGCGGGAGAGGTCTCGATGAGCAGTTCTTC.

The chain has TRBV3-1 (or the pseudogene TRBV3-2) and TRBJ2-7, with no clear D. Germline-derived CDR1 and CDR2 are LGHDT and YNNKEL (reference sequence). There are 12 residues in the CDR3. V was cut by 4 bases and J by 1 base, with 5 bases left in between. Written as DNA, the CDR3 is TGTGCCAGCAGCCGAGCATCCTACGAGCAGTACTTC. Translation gives CASSRASYEQYF.

This sequence joins TRBV19 and TRBJ2-6, with D hard to call. Trimming removed 7 bases at V and 0 bases at J, with 22 bases between. This CDR3 region has 19 residues. The germline CDR1 and CDR2 sequences are LNHDA and SQIVND (reference sequence). CDR3 coding DNA: TGTGCCAGTATTGTTGGGCAGCCCAACCTCCGCTCTGGGGCCAACGTCCTGACTTTC. Amino acids: CASIVGQPNLRSGANVLTF.

The rearrangement uses TRBV9 and TRBJ2-4, with D tentatively TRBD1 (6 bases). Germline V lookup: CDR1 SGDLS, CDR2 YYNGEE. The CDR3 contains 18 residues. V lost 3 bases and J 1 base, leaving 20 bases between the germline ends. CDR3 bases: TGTGCCAGCAGCGCCCCCCAGCACAGGGCGGAGGCCAAAAACATTCAGTACTTC. It encodes CASSAPQHRAEAKNIQYF.

The rearrangement uses TRBV2 and TRBJ1-2, with unresolved D. The V and J ends lost 11 bases and 4 bases respectively, with 11 bases between them. The CDR3 is 11 amino acids. CDR1 is SNHLY and CDR2 is FYNNEI in the germline V gene. CDR3 amino acids: CAVESPYGYTF. CDR3 DNA: TGTGCCGTTGAGAGTCCCTATGGCTACACCTTC. Looking up the rest from reference TRBV2 and TRBJ1-2 gives the full variable domain: EPEVTQTPSHQVTQMGQEVILRCVPISNHLYFYWYRQILGQKVEFLVSFYNNEISEKSEIFDDQFSVERPDGSNFTLKIRSTKLEDSAMYFCAVESPYGYTFGSGTRLTVV.

V usage is TRBV7-2 and J usage is TRBJ1-2; D is undetermined. There are 13 residues in the CDR3. The V and J ends lost 2 bases and 7 bases respectively, with 11 bases between them. Germline V gene sequence: CDR1 SGHTA, CDR2 FQGNSA. DNA of the CDR3: TGTGCCAGCAGCTTAAGAGGGTATGGTGGCTACACCTTC. Protein product: CASSLRGYGGYTF.

This chain connects TRBV27 to TRBJ2-7; 11 bases are shared with TRBD1. J was trimmed by 3 bases and V by 3 bases; bases with no gene match: 4. This CDR3 region has 15 residues. CDR1 is MNHEY and CDR2 is SMNVEV in the germline V gene (reference sequence). This chain's CDR3 is CASSFRDRGDYEQYF. The CDR3 bases are TGTGCCAGCAGTTTCCGGGACAGGGGGGACTACGAGCAGTACTTC.

V and J are TRBV29-1 and TRBJ1-2, with D tentatively TRBD1 (6 bases). The CDR3 contains 15 residues. V lost 7 bases and J 0 bases, leaving 18 bases between the germline ends. The germline CDR1 and CDR2 sequences are SQVTM and ANQGSEA. This CDR3 reads CSAPSRDTSNYGYTF. Written as DNA, the CDR3 is TGCAGCGCCCCATCTCGGGACACTTCTAACTATGGCTACACCTTC.

The chain joins TRBV6-5 to TRBJ2-1, with a weak D call TRBD2 (6 bases). Trimming pared 0 bases from V and 4 bases from J, leaving 13 bases between. The V gene's germline CDR1 is MNHEY and CDR2 SVGAGI. The CDR3 totals 16 residues. Here the CDR3 reads CASSYSRENGYNEQFF. The CDR3 nucleotides read TGTGCCAGCAGTTACTCGCGGGAAAATGGATACAATGAGCAGTTCTTC.

The chain is built from TRBV7-2 and TRBJ1-2; 12 nucleotides match TRBD1. The V gene's germline CDR1 is SGHTA and CDR2 FQGNSA. This CDR3 has 18 amino acids. Trimming cost V 3 bases and J 8 bases; bases outside gene matches: 16. The chain's CDR3 is CASSLGQGAGTLRRGYTF. As DNA, the CDR3 is TGTGCCAGCAGCTTGGGACAGGGGGCTGGGACTCTAAGGCGGGGCTACACCTTC.

This chain links TRBV19 with TRBJ2-1; 9 bases agree with TRBD1. The CDR3 runs 15 residues. Germline V gene lookup returns CDR1 LNHDA and CDR2 SQIVND (reference sequence). V dropped 1 base and J dropped 6; count of bases not matched to a gene: 4. The chain's CDR3 is CASSIGTGVINEQFF. The CDR3 coding sequence is TGTGCCAGTAGTATAGGGACAGGGGTTATCAATGAGCAGTTCTTC.

This clone has only a few counts. The chain uses TRBV6-4 and TRBJ2-3, with D hard to call. The CDR3 loop spans 13 amino acids. V lost 6 bases, J lost 2 bases, and 9 bases lay in between. CDR1 and CDR2 from the germline V gene are MRHNA and SNTAGT. This CDR3 is CASSHSSTDTQYF. The CDR3 region has the DNA TGTGCCAGCAGCCACAGTTCCACAGATACGCAGTATTTT.

This clone appeared a few times. The rearrangement joins TRBV28 to TRBJ1-4; 9 nucleotides align to TRBD1. The CDR3 runs to 19 residues. Germline V CDR1 and CDR2: MDHEN, SYDVKM. J gave up 3 bases and V 6 bases, and 17 bases lay outside the gene matches. The CDR3 DNA is TGTGCCAGCAGCTCACCGACACAGGGGGCGCAACGTGCTAATGAAAAACTGTTTTTT. Its protein product is CASSSPTQGAQRANEKLFF.

In nucleotides, the CDR3 is TGTGCCAGCAGCTGGTCCCTAGCGGGAGGGAGCACCGGGGAGCTGTTTTTT. It yields the protein CASSWSLAGGSTGELFF. The chain joins TRBV5-6 to TRBJ2-2; 12 positions match TRBD2. The CDR3 extends over 17 amino acids. Trimming cost V 3 bases and J 4 bases; bases outside gene matches: 7. CDR1 and CDR2 (germline): SGHDT, YYEEEE.

The chain carries TRBV6-6 and TRBJ2-2, with 13 nucleotides matching TRBD2. Germline CDR1 MNHNY, CDR2 SVGAGI (reference sequence). V shed 6 bases, J shed 5 bases, and the junction held 24 bases outside the gene matches. The CDR3 loop spans 22 amino acids. The CDR3 region is CASSYRTGTPGLAGKRTGELFF. CDR3 coding DNA: TGTGCCAGCAGCTACAGGACAGGTACCCCGGGACTAGCGGGAAAAAGGACCGGGGAGCTGTTTTTT.

This rearrangement joins TRBV19 to TRBJ2-3, with D maybe TRBD2 (5 bases). Per the germline V gene, CDR1 is LNHDA and CDR2 is SQIVND (reference sequence). V was clipped by 1 base and J by 2 bases, with 10 bases between them. This CDR3 is built from 15 residues. Here the CDR3 reads CASSIGGPSTDTQYF. The CDR3 DNA reads TGTGCCAGTAGTATAGGCGGGCCTTCCACAGATACGCAGTATTTT. Based on the CDR3 plus reference TRBV19 and TRBJ2-3, the full variable domain is DGGITQSPKYLFRKEGQNVTLSCEQNLNHDAMYWYRQDPGQGLRLIYYSQIVNDFQKGDIAEGYSVSREKKESFPLTVTSAQKNPTAFYLCASSIGGPSTDTQYFGPGTRLTVL.